Each of the 14 T cell receptor beta chains below was sequenced from the same sample in a study of T-cell memory formation after mild COVID-19. TCRdb processed the 5' RACE reads anew with MiXCR; each CDR3 protein has one entry. The sample holds a few hundred thousand distinct CDR3 sequences; under 20% are singletons and the top ten take approximately 22%. The sequenced material came from PBMCs or a T cell subset sorted from them (not recorded which). These receptors came from a man aged 18-30 years who had mild COVID-19 (a few samples of this study predate the infection). Cell type and time point are not known.

The chain uses TRBV6-4 and TRBJ1-5; D not resolved. CDR3 size: 15 residues. Per germline, CDR1 MRHNA and CDR2 SNTAGT. Deletions cut 6 bases from V and 0 bases from J, with 12 bases between. CDR3 nucleotide sequence: TGTGCCAGCAGCGCCCGACATACTAGCAATCAGCCCCAGCATTTT. As protein: CASSARHTSNQPQHF.

This chain uses TRBV27 with TRBJ2-6; possible D gene TRBD1, 5 bases. In germline, CDR1 is MNHEY, CDR2 SMNVEV (reference sequence). Trimming removed 5 bases from V and 0 bases from J, with 17 bases in between. CDR3 length equals 18 residues. The CDR3 region is CASSTTWGLSSGANVLTF. In nucleotides, the CDR3 is TGTGCCAGCAGTACGACCTGGGGCCTCAGCTCTGGGGCCAACGTCCTGACTTTC.

This clonotype came up many times. The rearrangement joins TRBV5-1 to TRBJ2-1, with 8 nucleotides matching TRBD1. Unmatched junction bases numbered 1, after V lost 2 bases and J lost 3 bases. Germline V gene sequence: CDR1 SGHRS, CDR2 YFSETQ. CDR3 length equals 14 residues. DNA of the CDR3: TGCGCCAGCAGCTTAACAGGGGGCTACAATGAGCAGTTCTTC. It translates to CASSLTGGYNEQFF.

The V gene is TRBV25-1, the J gene TRBJ2-2; D possibly corresponds to TRBD1 (6 bases). The CDR3 spans 16 residues. The germline CDR1 and CDR2 sequences are MGHDK and SYGVNS. Trimming took 3 bases from V and 4 from J, leaving 15 bases between them. Written as DNA, the CDR3 is TGTGCCAGCAGTGAGCAGGACAGTGGGGGCACCGGGGAGCTGTTTTTT. This encodes CASSEQDSGGTGELFF.

This clonotype came up many times. The CDR3 bases are TGTGCCAGCAGCCAGGGTACTGAAGCTTTCTTT. Translation: CASSQGTEAFF. The chain is built from TRBV3-1 and TRBJ1-1, with no clear D. The CDR3 length is 11 residues. Germline CDR1 LGHDT, CDR2 YNNKEL (reference sequence). V was pared by 3 bases and J by 5 bases, with 4 bases between.

V gene TRBV4-3 combines with J gene TRBJ2-3, with 10 nucleotides matching TRBD2. Germline V gene sequence: CDR1 LGHNA, CDR2 YSLEER. CDR3 size: 17 residues. V shed 1 base, J shed 2 bases, and the junction held 6 bases outside the gene matches. CDR3 loop: CASSQVPAGGNTDTQYF. The DNA of the CDR3 is TGCGCCAGCAGCCAAGTCCCAGCGGGGGGGAACACAGATACGCAGTATTTT.

The rearrangement uses TRBV28 and TRBJ2-2; D may be TRBD1 or TRBD2 (5 bases each). The length of the CDR3 is 12 residues. Per the germline V gene, CDR1 is MDHEN and CDR2 is SYDVKM. In DNA form, the CDR3 reads TGTGTCGCAGGGAGGAACACCGGGGAGCTGTTTTTT. It is translated as CVAGRNTGELFF. The full variable domain, rest sourced from reference TRBV28 and TRBJ2-2, is DVKVTQSSRYLVKRTGEKVFLECVQDMDHENMFWYRQDPGLGLRLIYFSYDVKMKEKGDIPEGYSVSREKKERFSLILESASTNQTSMYLCVAGRNTGELFFGEGSRLTVL.

The chain links TRBV30 to TRBJ1-1; tentatively, D is TRBD1 (5 bases). Per germline, CDR1 GTSNPN and CDR2 SVGIG (reference sequence). The germline V and J ends were trimmed by 3 bases and 4 bases, with 24 bases remaining between them. The CDR3 has 17 residues. CDR3 in DNA: TGTGCCTGGAGAAAAGGCCCGGGACCACAGTGGGCCACTGAAGCTTTCTTT. Translation: CAWRKGPGPQWATEAFF.

This clonotype came up a few times. CDR3 protein: CASSSRPGQPMNTEAFF. The CDR3 DNA follows: TGTGCCAGCAGCTCCCGACCGGGACAGCCCATGAACACTGAAGCTTTCTTT. The chain uses TRBV7-9 and TRBJ1-1; 7 nucleotides agree with TRBD1. Trimming removed 4 bases from V and 0 bases from J; junction bases left unmatched: 11. The germline V gene has CDR1 SEHNR and CDR2 FQNEAQ (reference sequence). This CDR3 contains 17 residues.

The rearrangement joins TRBV29-1 to TRBJ1-1; D remains ambiguous. Germline CDR1 is SQVTM and CDR2 is ANQGSEA. CDR3 size: 15 residues. V shed 6 bases and J shed 1 base, with 18 bases lying between them. This CDR3 reads CSVHPWMAENTEAFF. The CDR3 DNA follows: TGCAGCGTCCATCCCTGGATGGCCGAGAACACTGAAGCTTTCTTT. Full variable domain (rest looked up from reference TRBV29-1 and TRBJ1-1): SAVISQKPSRDICQRGTSLTIQCQVDSQVTMMFWYRQQPGQSLTLIATANQGSEATYESGFVIDKFPISRPNLTFSTLTVSNMSPEDSSIYLCSVHPWMAENTEAFFGQGTRLTVV.

This clonotype has just a few counts. J is TRBJ1-2 and V is TRBV20-1; 10 bases match TRBD1. Per the germline V gene, CDR1 is DFQATT and CDR2 is SNEGSKA (reference sequence). The CDR3 contains 13 residues. J was trimmed by 3 bases and V by 3 bases; bases with no gene match: 1. In DNA form, the CDR3 reads TGCAGTGCTAGGACAGGGGGCGACTATGGCTACACCTTC. It specifies CSARTGGDYGYTF.

The chain couples TRBV5-1 to TRBJ2-5; 12 bases line up with TRBD2. V lost 4 bases and J lost 1; bases outside the gene matches: 5. Per the germline V gene, CDR1 is SGHRS and CDR2 is YFSETQ. This CDR3 is built from 16 residues. CDR3 in amino acids: CASSQTSGSLQETQYF. DNA of the CDR3: TGCGCCAGCAGCCAGACTAGCGGGAGTCTCCAAGAGACCCAGTACTTC.

The chain joins TRBV12-3 or TRBV12-4 to TRBJ2-1; TRBD1 might be the D (5 bases). This CDR3 contains 13 residues. The germline V and J ends were trimmed by 0 bases and 10 bases, with 10 bases remaining between them. The CDR3 spells CASSLAGAREQFF. The DNA of the CDR3 is TGTGCCAGCAGTTTAGCAGGGGCTAGGGAGCAGTTCTTC.

This chain uses TRBV20-1 with TRBJ2-1; no reliable D call. Trimming shortened V by 0 bases and J by 6 bases, and 9 bases separated the two germline ends. CDR1 is DFQATT, CDR2 SNEGSKA, per germline (reference sequence). This CDR3 comprises 13 residues. CDR3 coding DNA: TGCAGTGCTAGAGAGCCCATAGTCAATGAGCAGTTCTTC. Amino acid sequence: CSAREPIVNEQFF.